This T cell receptor beta chain was sequenced in a study of cytomegalovirus exposure and HLA in healthy donors. Notes on the study in general: TCR beta chains numbering more than 150 were designated cytomegalovirus-associated. Later on, analysis showed that most CMV-associated TCR beta chains appeared to be HLA-restricted.

The PCR ran on 60 Vbeta and 13 Jbeta primers. Assay used: immunoSEQ multiplex PCR; TCRdb lists only in-frame clones, some missing. This table has under 150,000 clones, approximately 85% appearing once. Of note for this clone: Its antigen is still unknown.

After removal of 4 bases from V and 10 bases from J, the junction contained 1 base not matched to a gene. CDR1 is KGHSH, CDR2 LQKENI, per germline. This CDR3 is 11 amino acids long. The clonotype comes from a boy between 5 and 17 years old in good health and CMV-seronegative. Material for sequencing was PBMCs. This chain uses TRBV18 with TRBJ2-1; 7 bases map to TRBD2. CDR3 coding DNA: TGTGCCAGCTCACTGGGACTAGAGCAGTTCTTC. This gives the protein CASSLGLEQFF.